Here is one T cell receptor (beta chain) with its context. This clone's antigen is unknown. No base-level quality is on record; no much larger clone is a single base apart. The cysteine opens and the phenylalanine closes a CDR3 of 17 amino acids. CDR3 DNA is the only sequence kept; it has 51 bases, read in frame from the first base. V is pared back by 0 bases and J by 4 bases, with 16 bases lying between the germline termini. In the germline V gene, CDR1 corresponds to MNHNS and CDR2 to SASEGT. To build the artificial thymic organoids, human HSPCs were aggregated with MS5 murine stromal cells that had been transduced with human DLL1, and the aggregates were cultured at an air-liquid interface. Hematopoietic stem and progenitor cells that were CD34+CD3-, FACS-purified and depleted of residual T cells served as the seed cells for the organoids. The culture medium for the organoids was serum-free RB27, which consists of RPMI 1640 supplemented with B27, FLT3L, IL-7 and ascorbic acid. Before RNA extraction, CD3+TCRalphabeta+CD8 single positive T cells from organoids and thymus were sorted by FACS. For each sample, total RNA was purified from approximately 40,000 to 200,000 sorted cells using the RNeasy Micro kit, and RNA quality was assessed on an Agilent RNA 6000 Nano chip.

This entry comes from a study of T cells generated in artificial thymic organoids (dated by TCRdb to 2016 to 2017). Concerning the study at large: The study compared the TCR alpha and beta CDR3 repertoires of CD8 single positive T cells derived from in vitro artificial thymic organoids against those of naive CD8 T cells from thymus and peripheral blood. Displayed repertoire sequencing data were described as representative of three independent experiments.

Paper-wide results and their limitations: The TCR clonotype diversity of organoid-derived CD8 single positive T cells was physiological and comparable to that of naive CD8 T cells from thymus and blood. Organoid-derived T cells showed no skewing in Valpha or Vbeta usage, which argues against dominance of unconventional lineages or clonal expansions.

TCRalpha and TCRbeta libraries were amplified separately by semi-nested PCR with Advantage 2 and reverse primers in the TRAC or TRBC constant regions. The amount of total RNA used for first-strand cDNA synthesis ranged from about 3 to 550 ng. TCR cDNA libraries were generated by 5'-RACE using the SMARTer PCR cDNA Synthesis kit, with a poly-dT primer for first-strand synthesis. Each semi-nested reverse primer in the constant region carried a 5-nucleotide sample-specific barcode, and the resulting products were cleaned up with the Zymo DNA Clean and Concentrator-5 kit. As many as ten barcoded samples were combined into a pool, ligated to Illumina adaptors, and sequenced on an Illumina MiSeq as 2 x 150 bp paired-end reads. In the original analysis: Demultiplexed reads were aligned with BLAT to a custom library of all human TRAV, TRAJ, TRBV, TRBD and TRBJ combinations from IMGT. The best BLAT hits were picked using pslCDnaFilter (-maxAligns=1, -ignoreIntrons), and custom Perl scripts were used to calculate clonotype frequencies. In TCRdb, the public reads were trimmed at Q25 with fastp and aligned with MiXCR, with productive beta chains retained. Every distinct CDR3 protein forms one entry, paired with its most common genes and DNA. The V and J calls here are based on TCRdb, not the publication. This sample has about 8,400 distinct CDR3 sequences in its table, and 20% to 30% of those were observed once. Of the sample, less than 3.5% is held by the ten largest clones.

The sequencing input was naive CD8+ T cells grown in artificial thymic organoids from cord blood stem and progenitor cells. The label giving this sample's cell subset or site can be read as: CD3+TCRalphabeta+CD8SP T cells; for blood, CD45RO-CCR7+ naive CD8+ T cells. The receptor comes from a human donor who gave cord blood stem cells for thymic organoid culture, a cardiac surgery patient who gave postnatal thymus, or a blood donor (not recorded which). The sequence links TRBV6-1 to TRBJ2-1; the D gene cannot be resolved reliably. CDR3 protein: CASSEALFCGLYNEQFF. The DNA reads TGTGCCAGCAGTGAAGCGCTTTTTTGCGGCCTTTACAATGAGCAGTTCTTC.